Shown below are 15 T cell receptor beta chains from a single sample sequenced in a study of regulatory T cells in long-lasting Graves disease. Arm-PCR of CDR3 regions with iRepertoire HTBI primers generated TCR beta libraries. MiXCR, run by TCRdb on the multiplex PCR reads, gives a single entry per CDR3 protein. The sample lists approximately 470,000 distinct CDR3 sequences, about 17% seen once, with about 12% in the top ten. Time point denoted: newly diagnosed GD, antithyroid drugs for less than 3 months. RNA from PBMCs was the source of the TCR library. A further study also used this sample, focusing on T cells in Graves' hyperthyroidism and ophthalmopathy.

The material was peripheral blood mononuclear cells (PBMCs), obtained at new diagnosis, from a patient treated with antithyroid drugs. The receptor source for this set is a middle-aged man with Graves disease.

The rearrangement uses TRBV7-8 and TRBJ2-1, with 12 positions matching TRBD2. Germline V gene lookup returns CDR1 SGHVS and CDR2 FQNEAQ. The CDR3 consists of 15 residues. Trimming at V came to 7 bases and at J to 6 bases, leaving 7 bases not matched to a gene. The CDR3 protein is CASIATSGSFNEQFF. CDR3 nucleotides: TGTGCCAGCATCGCGACTAGCGGGAGTTTCAATGAGCAGTTCTTC.

This clonotype has only a few counts. The chain links TRBV29-1 to TRBJ2-3; TRBD1 might be the D (5 bases). The CDR3 covers 13 residues. Trimming removed 3 bases from V and 4 bases from J, with 11 bases in between. Germline CDR1 reads SQVTM; CDR2 reads ANQGSEA. The CDR3 is CSVDYGAPDTQYF. The CDR3 DNA is TGCAGCGTTGACTATGGGGCCCCAGATACGCAGTATTTT.

This clonotype was detected only a few times. The chain uses TRBV11-2 and TRBJ2-2; TRBD1 agrees at 9 bases. Germline CDR1 and CDR2: SGHAT and FQNNGV. Losses at the gene ends were 5 bases for V and 5 bases for J; bases not matched to a gene: 9. The CDR3 has 16 amino acids. The CDR3 DNA sequence: TGTGCCAGCAGCCCCCGGCCGGGACAGGGAACCGGGGAGCTGTTTTTT. It yields the protein CASSPRPGQGTGELFF.

This clonotype was seen many times. CDR3 amino acids: CASSESGPTAYNEQFF. CDR3 bases: TGTGCCAGCAGTGAAAGTGGGCCAACGGCCTACAATGAGCAGTTCTTC. The V and J genes are TRBV6-1 and TRBJ2-1; D not certain. Germline lookup yields CDR1 MNHNS and CDR2 SASEGT. V lost 2 bases, J lost 2 bases, and 13 bases lay in between. CDR3 length: 16 residues.

This clonotype was recorded many times. The chain employs TRBV15 and TRBJ2-6, with 7 bases lining up with TRBD1. Germline CDR1 LNHNV, CDR2 YYDKDF (reference sequence). V lost 0 bases and J lost 4; bases outside the gene matches: 3. CDR3 length: 16 amino acids. CDR3 nucleotide sequence: TGTGCCACCAGCAGAGACAGGGGGATCGGGGCCAACGTCCTGACTTTC. Translating it yields CATSRDRGIGANVLTF. The full variable domain, completed using reference TRBV15 and TRBJ2-6, is DAMVIQNPRYQVTQFGKPVTLSCSQTLNHNVMYWYQQKSSQAPKLLFHYYDKDFNNEADTPDNFQSRRPNTSFCFLDIRSPGLGDTAMYLCATSRDRGIGANVLTFGAGSRLTVL.

This clonotype was seen many times. The chain couples TRBV28 to TRBJ1-6; D gene unclear. CDR1 is MDHEN and CDR2 is SYDVKM in the germline V gene. V lost 2 bases to trimming and J lost 6 bases, with 11 bases between them. CDR3 length equals 15 residues. CDR3 nucleotides: TGTGCCAGCAGTTTAACGGGTGGCAGTAATTCACCCCTCCACTTT. It codes for CASSLTGGSNSPLHF.

This clonotype has a handful of counts. The chain has TRBV19 and TRBJ2-1; TRBD2 might be the D (6 bases). Germline V CDR1 and CDR2: LNHDA, SQIVND (reference sequence). CDR3 length: 15 residues. With 2 bases removed from V and 10 bases from J, the gap between germline ends came to 18 bases. CDR3 coding DNA: TGTGCCAGTAGTATAAAACGTCTAGCGCCTGAAGAGCAGTTCTTC. Protein product: CASSIKRLAPEEQFF.

This clonotype was observed at least ten times. V usage is TRBV7-2 and J usage is TRBJ2-5; 7 bases are shared with TRBD2. The CDR3 extends over 17 amino acids. V gave up 5 bases and J gave up 1 base; unmatched junction bases: 13. CDR1 and CDR2 (germline): SGHTA, FQGNSA. The CDR3 loop reads CASSGTRASGVQETQYF. DNA for the CDR3: TGTGCCAGCAGCGGAACTAGAGCTAGCGGAGTCCAAGAGACCCAGTACTTC.

The rearrangement joins TRBV28 to TRBJ2-6, with 8 bases identical to TRBD1. The germline V gene encodes CDR1 MDHEN and CDR2 SYDVKM. The CDR3 length is 16 residues. Trimming at V came to 6 bases and at J to 4 bases, leaving 8 bases not matched to a gene. The DNA of the CDR3 is TGTGCCAGCAGAGCGTCGACAGGGGTCGGGGCCAACGTCCTGACTTTC. Encoded protein: CASRASTGVGANVLTF.

The V and J genes are TRBV5-4 and TRBJ2-6; TRBD1 is a possible D gene (6 bases). There are 14 residues in the CDR3. V lost 3 bases and J lost 2, with 6 bases in between. CDR1 SGHNT and CDR2 YYREEE come from the germline V gene (reference sequence). The CDR3 sequence: CASSWGPGANVLTF. CDR3 nucleotide sequence: TGTGCCAGCAGCTGGGGGCCTGGGGCCAACGTCCTGACTTTC. The whole variable domain, filled in from reference TRBV5-4 and TRBJ2-6, reads ETGVTQSPTHLIKTRGQQVTLRCSSQSGHNTVSWYQQALGQGPQFIFQYYREEENGRGNFPPRFSGLQFPNYSSELNVNALELDDSALYLCASSWGPGANVLTFGAGSRLTVL.

In this sample, this clonotype turned up many times. The DNA for the CDR3 is TGCGCCAGCAGCCAGGAGACAAAAACCTACGAGCAGTACTTC. Protein: CASSQETKTYEQYF. This chain joins TRBV5-1 and TRBJ2-7; D is undetermined. CDR3 length: 14 amino acids. The ends were cut back, 4 bases at V and 2 bases at J, with 13 bases in the middle. Germline values: CDR1 SGHRS, CDR2 YFSETQ. Full variable domain (rest looked up from reference TRBV5-1 and TRBJ2-7): KAGVTQTPRYLIKTRGQQVTLSCSPISGHRSVSWYQQTPGQGLQFLFEYFSETQRNKGNFPGRFSGRQFSNSRSEMNVSTLELGDSALYLCASSQETKTYEQYFGPGTRLTVT.

The chain combines TRBV12-3 or TRBV12-4 with TRBJ1-2; a possible D gene is TRBD1 (5 bases). CDR3 length: 13 amino acids. V was clipped by 6 bases and J by 4 bases, with 12 bases between them. The CDR3 DNA reads as TGTGCCAGCAGACTCACGACAGCCTATGGCTACACCTTC. Translating it yields CASRLTTAYGYTF.

This clonotype was found many times. This chain uses TRBV28 with TRBJ2-7; D remains unclear. Germline CDR1 is MDHEN and CDR2 is SYDVKM. This CDR3 has 14 amino acids. V gave up 5 bases and J gave up 0 bases, with 11 bases separating them. The CDR3 sequence: CASSPPPISYEQYF. The CDR3, as DNA: TGTGCCAGCAGTCCCCCCCCGATCTCCTACGAGCAGTACTTC.

The V gene is TRBV20-1, the J gene TRBJ2-1; D not certain. This CDR3 region has 12 residues. The V gene lost 2 bases and the J gene lost 7 bases, with 9 bases spanning the gap. Germline assignment: CDR1 DFQATT and CDR2 SNEGSKA (reference sequence). In DNA form, the CDR3 reads TGCAGTGCTAGACGTCGAGCGAATGAGCAGTTCTTC. This encodes CSARRRANEQFF.

The chain joins TRBV7-2 to TRBJ2-2, with 8 bases matching TRBD2. The CDR3 has 17 residues. After removal of 0 bases from V and 4 bases from J, the junction contained 7 bases not matched to a gene. Germline V gives CDR1 SGHTA, CDR2 FQGNSA. The chain's CDR3 is CASSLALRLARTGELFF. DNA for the CDR3: TGTGCCAGCAGCTTAGCGCTTCGACTAGCGCGCACCGGGGAGCTGTTTTTT. Filled out from reference TRBV7-2 and TRBJ2-2, the complete variable domain reads GAGVSQSPSNKVTEKGKDVELRCDPISGHTALYWYRQSLGQGLEFLIYFQGNSAPDKSGLPSDRFSAERTGGSVSTLTIQRTQQEDSAVYLCASSLALRLARTGELFFGEGSRLTVL.